The 26 T cell receptor beta chains below were found in one sample sequenced in a study of technical replicates of blood from four donors. Assay: immunoSEQ multiplex PCR; the TCRdb copy retains only in-frame clones and omits some. In the table there are some 94,000 clones, around 96% of which are singletons. Sequencing input: T cells isolated from PBMCs. The receptors come from a human donor in good health.

This chain uses TRBV9 with TRBJ1-2; D ambiguous. V was shortened by 0 bases and J by 3 bases, with 12 bases between the two germline ends. Germline CDR1 is SGDLS and CDR2 is YYNGEE. The CDR3 length is 15 residues. CDR3 sequence reads: CASSVDPYSYYGYTF. DNA of the CDR3: TGTGCCAGCAGCGTAGACCCTTACAGCTACTATGGCTACACCTTC.

The rearrangement uses TRBV5-4 and TRBJ1-1, with no clear D. V was trimmed by 1 base and J by 3 bases, leaving 10 bases between them. The CDR3 runs to 14 residues. Per germline, CDR1 SGHNT and CDR2 YYREEE (reference sequence). CDR3 sequence reads: CASSLSLSDTEAFF. The CDR3 region has the DNA TGTGCCAGCAGCTTGAGCCTCTCGGACACTGAAGCTTTCTTT.

This sequence joins TRBV29-1 and TRBJ2-3; 9 bases are shared with TRBD1. Germline lookup yields CDR1 SQVTM and CDR2 ANQGSEA. The CDR3 spans 15 residues. V was clipped by 1 base and J by 1 base; unmatched bases: 3. This CDR3 is CSVEGRDRGTDTQYF. CDR3 DNA sequence: TGCAGCGTTGAAGGACGGGACAGGGGCACAGATACGCAGTATTTT.

The rearrangement links TRBV9 to TRBJ2-2; 9 bases fit TRBD1. The CDR3 has 16 residues. The germline V gene encodes CDR1 SGDLS and CDR2 YYNGEE. Trimming removed 0 bases from V and 4 bases from J; junction bases left unmatched: 4. The CDR3 nucleotides are TGTGCCAGCAGCGTAGGGACAGGGGCGAGCACCGGGGAGCTGTTTTTT. Encoded protein: CASSVGTGASTGELFF.

The chain has TRBV19 and TRBJ2-1; D might be TRBD2 (6 bases). Trimming cost V 6 bases and J 10 bases, with 13 bases left between them. This CDR3 region has 12 residues. The germline V gene encodes CDR1 LNHDA and CDR2 SQIVND (reference sequence). DNA for the CDR3: TGTGCCAGTAGCGGGAGCGGGCGCGAGCAGTTCTTC. It is translated as CASSGSGREQFF. Filled out from reference TRBV19 and TRBJ2-1, the complete variable domain reads DGGITQSPKYLFRKEGQNVTLSCEQNLNHDAMYWYRQDPGQGLRLIYYSQIVNDFQKGDIAEGYSVSREKKESFPLTVTSAQKNPTAFYLCASSGSGREQFFGPGTRLTVL.

This chain links TRBV11-2 with TRBJ2-4, with a possible D match to TRBD1 (5 bases). Trimming stripped 4 bases from V and 0 bases from J, with 13 bases between. CDR1 and CDR2 from the germline V gene are SGHAT and FQNNGV. This CDR3 has 16 amino acids. In DNA form, the CDR3 reads TGTGCCAGCAGCTCCCTGAAGGGGTTAGCCAAAAACATTCAGTACTTC. This translates into CASSSLKGLAKNIQYF.

This rearrangement joins TRBV2 to TRBJ1-5; D ambiguous. Between the trimmed V and J ends, which lost 7 bases and 0 bases, there was a span of 13 bases. CDR1 and CDR2 from the germline V gene are SNHLY and FYNNEI. The CDR3 runs 15 residues. The CDR3 DNA is TGTGCCAGCACGTTTATGGGCAGTAGCAATCAGCCCCAGCATTTT. Protein product: CASTFMGSSNQPQHF.

The rearrangement uses TRBV6-5 and TRBJ2-3; tentative D call: TRBD2 (5 bases). The germline V gene has CDR1 MNHEY and CDR2 SVGAGI. The CDR3 runs 15 residues. V dropped 2 bases and J dropped 3 bases, with 12 bases sitting between them. The DNA for the CDR3 is TGTGCCAGCAGTTACGAGGGTTCGGGAACAGATACGCAGTATTTT. Its translation is CASSYEGSGTDTQYF.

V gene TRBV25-1 combines with J gene TRBJ2-1; 9 bases map to TRBD1. Looked up from germline, CDR1 is MGHDK and CDR2 is SYGVNS. This CDR3 contains 14 residues. Germline trimming cut 4 bases from V and 7 bases from J; bases unmatched to any gene: 5. Here the CDR3 DNA reads TGTGCCAGCAGTGGCCTGGGACAGGGAAATGAGCAGTTCTTC. This translates into CASSGLGQGNEQFF.

The chain joins TRBV4-1 to TRBJ1-4; TRBD1 matches at 8 bases. V shed 3 bases, J shed 8 bases, and the junction held 8 bases outside the gene matches. Germline CDR1 is MGHRA and CDR2 is YSYEKL. The CDR3 loop spans 15 amino acids. CDR3 loop: CASSHSDRDEEKLFF. CDR3 nucleotides: TGCGCCAGCAGCCATTCGGACAGGGACGAGGAAAAACTGTTTTTT.

The rearrangement links TRBV4-3 to TRBJ2-7; 14 bases match TRBD2. The CDR3 sequence is 16 residues long. The germline V gene has CDR1 LGHNA and CDR2 YSLEER. Trimming took 4 bases from V and 4 from J; bases not matched to a gene: 6. CDR3 in DNA: TGCGCCAGCAGCCGAGGGACTAGCGGGAGCGGTTACGAGCAGTACTTC. This codes for CASSRGTSGSGYEQYF.

This chain's CDR3 is CASSLAGLGSGLLGHTQYF. In nucleotides, the CDR3 is TGTGCCAGCAGCTTAGCGGGTTTAGGGTCGGGGTTATTAGGACATACGCAGTATTTT. The rearrangement uses TRBV7-8 and TRBJ2-3; TRBD2 is a possible D gene (5 bases). Trimming shortened V by 0 bases and J by 7 bases, and 26 bases separated the two germline ends. The CDR3 extends over 19 amino acids. Germline lookup yields CDR1 SGHVS and CDR2 FQNEAQ.

The gene calls are TRBV11-3 and TRBJ1-4; D is unresolved. The CDR3 has 13 amino acids. Germline V gene data show CDR1 as SGHNT and CDR2 as YENEEA. V lost 0 bases, J lost 15 bases, and 14 bases lay in between. The CDR3 nucleotides read TGTGCCAGCAGCTTAGATCGAGCGGGGTACGTGTTTTTT. Translated, it gives CASSLDRAGYVFF.

The rearrangement joins TRBV7-8 to TRBJ1-1; D might be TRBD1 (5 bases). Trimming left V 1 base short and J 0 bases short, with 12 bases between. This CDR3 spans 16 amino acids. Germline CDR1 reads SGHVS; CDR2 reads FQNEAQ. CDR3 coding DNA: TGTGCCAGCAGCTTAGAGGGTGGGGCAGTGAACACTGAAGCTTTCTTT. Amino acids: CASSLEGGAVNTEAFF.

The chain carries TRBV7-2 and TRBJ2-5, with a tentative D call TRBD1 (5 bases). CDR3 length equals 12 residues. The V gene lost 5 bases and the J gene lost 4 bases, with 8 bases spanning the gap. Germline CDR1 SGHTA, CDR2 FQGNSA. CDR3 sequence: CASSQTGETQYF. Written as DNA, the CDR3 is TGTGCCAGCAGCCAAACAGGAGAGACCCAGTACTTC.

This sequence joins TRBV7-9 and TRBJ2-7, with 7 positions matching TRBD1. V lost 3 bases to trimming and J lost 1 base; unmatched junction nucleotides: 15. Germline V gene sequence: CDR1 SEHNR, CDR2 FQNEAQ (reference sequence). The CDR3 has 18 residues. CDR3 protein: CASSFQTGLRERSYEQYF. The DNA of the CDR3 is TGTGCCAGCAGCTTTCAGACAGGGCTCCGAGAGAGGTCCTACGAGCAGTACTTC.

The genes are TRBV14 and TRBJ1-1; perhaps TRBD1 as D (6 bases). The CDR3 loop spans 16 amino acids. Germline loops: CDR1 SGHDN, CDR2 FVKESK. Trimming cost V 0 bases and J 0 bases, with 11 bases left between them. For the CDR3, the DNA is TGTGCCAGCAGCCAAGACACAGGGTACATGAACACTGAAGCTTTCTTT. As protein: CASSQDTGYMNTEAFF. The full variable domain, its missing parts supplied by reference TRBV14 and TRBJ1-1, is EAGVTQFPSHSVIEKGQTVTLRCDPISGHDNLYWYRRVMGKEIKFLLHFVKESKQDESGMPNNRFLAERTGGTYSTLKVQPAELEDSGVYFCASSQDTGYMNTEAFFGQGTRLTVV.

V and J are TRBV27 and TRBJ1-1; 7 bases align to TRBD1. CDR1 is MNHEY, CDR2 SMNVEV, per germline (reference sequence). The V gene end was trimmed by 6 bases and the J gene end by 5 bases; junction bases not matched to a gene: 9. This CDR3 is built from 14 residues. CDR3 bases: TGTGCCAGCAGCCCAGGCCTCAGGGGGACTGAAGCTTTCTTT. Protein: CASSPGLRGTEAFF.

The chain joins TRBV27 to TRBJ2-1; 9 nucleotides align to TRBD2. CDR3 length equals 15 residues. From germline, CDR1 is MNHEY and CDR2 SMNVEV (reference sequence). V shed 2 bases and J 15 bases; nucleotides not matched to a gene: 14. CDR3 region: CASSLRLAGHNAWFF. CDR3 bases: TGTGCCAGCAGTTTACGGCTAGCGGGACACAATGCATGGTTCTTC.

This sequence joins TRBV4-2 and TRBJ2-1; no clear D gene. From germline, CDR1 is LGHNA and CDR2 YNFKEQ. There are 16 residues in the CDR3. V lost 0 bases, J lost 3 bases, and 12 bases lay in between. DNA for the CDR3: TGTGCCAGCAGCCAAGAAGAGAATCCCAACTACAATGAGCAGTTCTTC. The encoded protein is CASSQEENPNYNEQFF.

V is TRBV7-2 and J is TRBJ2-7; 8 bases agree with TRBD2. Looked up from germline, CDR1 is SGHTA and CDR2 is FQGNSA. The V gene end was trimmed by 4 bases and the J gene end by 5 bases; junction bases not matched to a gene: 4. The CDR3 is 13 residues long. The CDR3 here is CASSYGSGNEQYF. Here the CDR3 DNA reads TGTGCCAGCAGCTACGGTAGCGGGAACGAGCAGTACTTC.

The J gene is TRBJ2-5, the V gene TRBV7-8, with 13 bases fitting TRBD2. The V gene end was trimmed by 3 bases and the J gene end by 5 bases; junction bases not matched to a gene: 9. CDR1 SGHVS and CDR2 FQNEAQ come from the germline V gene. The CDR3 totals 17 residues. DNA for the CDR3: TGTGCCAGCAGCTTCAATCCGGGACTAGCGGGAATTGAGACCCAGTACTTC. The encoded protein is CASSFNPGLAGIETQYF.

The chain couples TRBV19 to TRBJ1-2; TRBD1 might be the D (5 bases). The germline V gene has CDR1 LNHDA and CDR2 SQIVND (reference sequence). Trimming removed 3 bases from V and 1 base from J, with 9 bases in between. This CDR3 has 14 amino acids. The CDR3 is CASSIPRVNYGYTF. The DNA for the CDR3 is TGTGCCAGTAGTATCCCCAGGGTTAACTATGGCTACACCTTC.

This chain joins TRBV11-2 and TRBJ2-3; D may be TRBD2 (6 bases). Germline V gene lookup returns CDR1 SGHAT and CDR2 FQNNGV. This CDR3 has 14 residues. V was trimmed by 1 base and J by 2 bases, leaving 7 bases between them. DNA of the CDR3: TGTGCCAGCAGCTTAGGACTAGACACAGATACGCAGTATTTT. Translated, it gives CASSLGLDTDTQYF. The whole variable domain, remainder taken from reference TRBV11-2 and TRBJ2-3, is EAGVAQSPRYKIIEKRQSVAFWCNPISGHATLYWYQQILGQGPKLLIQFQNNGVVDDSQLPKDRFSAERLKGVDSTLKIQPAKLEDSAVYLCASSLGLDTDTQYFGPGTRLTVL.

The rearrangement joins TRBV2 to TRBJ2-1, with D perhaps TRBD2 (6 bases). Trimming left V 8 bases short and J 0 bases short, with 8 bases between. The CDR3 has 13 residues. Germline V lookup: CDR1 SNHLY, CDR2 FYNNEI. The CDR3, as DNA: TGTGCCAGCCGGGAGAGCTCCTACAATGAGCAGTTCTTC. Translated: CASRESSYNEQFF.

J is TRBJ1-1 and V is TRBV18; D gene ambiguous. The ends were cut back, 0 bases at V and 7 bases at J, with 15 bases in the middle. Germline V gene data show CDR1 as KGHSH and CDR2 as LQKENI. The CDR3 has 15 residues. The DNA for the CDR3 is TGTGCCAGCTCACCACCGGGCTTGCGGGGTAATGAAGCTTTCTTT. Protein product: CASSPPGLRGNEAFF.